The 22 T cell receptor beta chains below all came from one sample that was sequenced in a study of cytomegalovirus exposure and HLA in healthy donors. The data were produced by immunoSEQ multiplex PCR, yet TCRdb's version contains in-frame clones alone and is incomplete. The data hold roughly 150,000 clones, with 80% to 95% observed a single time. Sequencing was carried out using PBMCs. Receptors were obtained from a young man in good health and CMV-seronegative.

J is TRBJ2-5 and V is TRBV7-7; 7 positions match TRBD2. Losses at the gene ends were 6 bases for V and 1 base for J; bases not matched to a gene: 8. This CDR3 is 15 amino acids long. The germline V gene encodes CDR1 SSHAT and CDR2 FNYEAQ (reference sequence). The CDR3 reads CASSMDLAAQETQYF. The CDR3 DNA reads as TGTGCCAGCAGTATGGACCTAGCGGCCCAAGAGACCCAGTACTTC. The full variable domain, completed using reference TRBV7-7 and TRBJ2-5, is GAGVSQSPRYKVTKRGQDVTLRCDPISSHATLYWYQQALGQGPEFLTYFNYEAQPDKSGLPSDRFSAERPEGSISTLTIQRTEQRDSAMYRCASSMDLAAQETQYFGPGTRLLVL.

The chain has TRBV2 and TRBJ1-1, with D maybe TRBD1 (5 bases). The V and J ends lost 10 bases and 5 bases respectively, with 23 bases between them. Germline assignment: CDR1 SNHLY and CDR2 FYNNEI. This CDR3 has 15 residues. The CDR3 protein is CATAPRGAGSTEAFF. CDR3 coding DNA: TGTGCCACCGCCCCGAGGGGCGCGGGGTCTACTGAAGCTTTCTTT.

The chain recombines TRBV21-1 with TRBJ2-7; the table's D call, TRBD1, was not checked against the DNA. TRBV21-1 is tagged as a pseudogene. This CDR3 is built from 14 residues. The chain's CDR3 is CASSKFDSSYEQYF. DNA for the CDR3: TGTGCCAGCAGCAAGTTCGACAGCTCCTACGAGCAGTACTTC.

The rearrangement uses TRBV5-4 and TRBJ2-1, with 9 nucleotides matching TRBD2. Germline V lookup: CDR1 SGHNT, CDR2 YYREEE (reference sequence). The CDR3 has 15 residues. With V trimmed by 4 bases and J by 6 bases, 8 bases remained unmatched. CDR3 sequence: CASSTLAGGSNEQFF. The CDR3 DNA reads as TGTGCCAGCAGCACCCTTGCGGGAGGGAGCAATGAGCAGTTCTTC.

The gene calls are TRBV7-9 and TRBJ1-5, with 7 nucleotides matching TRBD1. Germline V gene sequence: CDR1 SEHNR, CDR2 FQNEAQ (reference sequence). V shed 6 bases and J 4 bases; nucleotides not matched to a gene: 18. This CDR3 contains 18 residues. In DNA form, the CDR3 reads TGTGCCAGCAGTCAGGGACCCAGAGAAGGGGGCTTAAATCAGCCCCAGCATTTT. Its translation is CASSQGPREGGLNQPQHF.

The chain uses TRBV10-3 and TRBJ2-4; a possible D gene is TRBD2 (5 bases). This CDR3 spans 17 amino acids. Germline CDR1 and CDR2: ENHRY and SYGVKD. V was cut by 2 bases and J by 3 bases, with 17 bases left in between. Written as DNA, the CDR3 is TGTGCCATCAGTGAGCCCGTTGGGAGAGAGGGCAAAAACATTCAGTACTTC. Protein product: CAISEPVGREGKNIQYF.

The chain recombines TRBV30 with TRBJ1-1, with D tentatively TRBD1 (5 bases). CDR1 and CDR2 (germline): GTSNPN, SVGIG (reference sequence). With 2 bases removed from V and 6 bases from J, the gap between germline ends came to 22 bases. This CDR3 is built from 16 residues. CDR3 protein: CAWSRKLGSGSPEAFF. The CDR3 nucleotides are TGTGCCTGGAGTCGAAAGCTTGGCTCAGGGTCCCCTGAAGCTTTCTTT.

This chain links TRBV6-5 with TRBJ2-3; TRBD2 matches at 12 bases. V was clipped by 6 bases and J by 2 bases; unmatched bases: 3. Germline CDR1 and CDR2: MNHEY and SVGAGI. This CDR3 has 15 amino acids. CDR3 bases: TGTGCCAGCAGCCCTAGCGGGAGGGACACAGATACGCAGTATTTT. Protein: CASSPSGRDTDTQYF.

The chain combines TRBV5-4 with TRBJ2-3; 12 nucleotides agree with TRBD2. The CDR3 is made up of 17 amino acids. Germline V gene sequence: CDR1 SGHNT, CDR2 YYREEE (reference sequence). Trimming at V came to 3 bases and at J to 0 bases, leaving 5 bases not matched to a gene. The CDR3 DNA sequence: TGTGCCAGCAGCTGGGGGGGGACTAGCGGGAGCACAGATACGCAGTATTTT. Protein product: CASSWGGTSGSTDTQYF.

V is TRBV6-5 and J is TRBJ2-7, with 8 nucleotides matching TRBD2. From germline, CDR1 is MNHEY and CDR2 SVGAGI. This CDR3 comprises 13 residues. V gave up 4 bases and J gave up 5 bases; unmatched junction bases: 4. CDR3 in DNA: TGTGCCAGCAGTTCTTGGACTAGCAACGAGCAGTACGTC. It specifies CASSSWTSNEQYV.

This chain links TRBV28 with TRBJ1-3; 7 nucleotides match TRBD1. The CDR3 runs to 15 residues. Looked up from germline, CDR1 is MDHEN and CDR2 is SYDVKM. The V segment lost 5 bases and the J segment 2 bases; nucleotides outside the gene matches: 6. CDR3 region: CASSLDRTAGNTIYF. CDR3 DNA: TGTGCCAGCAGTCTGGACAGGACGGCTGGAAACACCATATATTTT.

This chain connects TRBV30 to TRBJ1-2; D unclear. The CDR3 consists of 10 residues. V was clipped by 1 base and J by 8 bases, with 5 bases between them. CDR1 GTSNPN and CDR2 SVGIG come from the germline V gene (reference sequence). The DNA for the CDR3 is TGTGCCTGGAGTGGGCAGGGCTACACCTTC. Its protein product is CAWSGQGYTF.

This chain connects TRBV15 to TRBJ2-5; 7 positions agree with TRBD1. Germline assignment: CDR1 LNHNV and CDR2 YYDKDF (reference sequence). This CDR3 is built from 15 residues. V was pared by 8 bases and J by 2 bases, with 11 bases of the junction left unmatched. DNA for the CDR3: TGTGCCACCTGGTTCGCGGACAGGCCTCAAGAGACCCAGTACTTC. Residues: CATWFADRPQETQYF.

The chain has TRBV5-5 and TRBJ2-1, with D maybe TRBD1 (5 bases). The CDR3 covers 13 residues. Germline CDR1 SGHKS, CDR2 YYEKEE (reference sequence). Trimming removed 5 bases from V and 8 bases from J, with 14 bases in between. CDR3 amino acids: CASSRAGYDEQFF. The CDR3 bases are TGTGCCAGCAGTCGAGCAGGGTACGATGAGCAGTTCTTC.

J is TRBJ2-4 and V is TRBV28; 7 bases match TRBD1. Germline V gives CDR1 MDHEN, CDR2 SYDVKM. This CDR3 has 15 residues. Trimming cost V 2 bases and J 7 bases; bases outside gene matches: 8. The DNA of the CDR3 is TGTGCCAGCAGTTTAATAGTACAGGGGCATAACATTCAGTACTTC. Amino acids: CASSLIVQGHNIQYF.

The CDR3 nucleotides read TGCGCCAGCAGCTGGGGACAGGCCCCCTATGGCTACACCTTC. Translation: CASSWGQAPYGYTF. V usage is TRBV5-1 and J usage is TRBJ1-2, with 8 nucleotides matching TRBD1. The trim removed 3 bases at V and 4 bases at J, leaving 5 bases unmatched. Looked up from germline, CDR1 is SGHRS and CDR2 is YFSETQ. CDR3 length equals 14 residues.

This clone turned up a few times. The chain has TRBV2 and TRBJ2-7, with 10 bases identical to TRBD2. This CDR3 comprises 11 residues. The J segment lost 9 bases and the V segment lost 6 bases, leaving 2 bases of the junction unmatched. Germline CDR1 reads SNHLY; CDR2 reads FYNNEI. The CDR3 DNA is TGTGCCAGCAGGGGACTAGCGTTGCAGTACGTC. It codes for CASRGLALQYV.

This clone was counted a single time. The V call is TRBV30, the J call TRBJ1-2; D unresolved. CDR3 length equals 13 residues. Germline loops: CDR1 GTSNPN, CDR2 SVGIG (reference sequence). V was cut by 4 bases and J by 4 bases, with 13 bases left in between. Written as DNA, the CDR3 is TGTGCCTGGACGAATCTGGAGACCTATGGCTACACCTTC. Translation gives CAWTNLETYGYTF.

The chain recombines TRBV6-5 with TRBJ1-2, with unresolved D. The CDR3 spans 13 residues. From germline, CDR1 is MNHEY and CDR2 SVGAGI. Trimming shortened V by 4 bases and J by 4 bases, and 10 bases separated the two germline ends. The CDR3 DNA follows: TGTGCCAGCAGTTCGTCGGGGATCTATGGCTACACCTTC. Translating it yields CASSSSGIYGYTF.

This rearrangement joins TRBV5-1 to TRBJ1-3; 7 bases match TRBD1. This CDR3 is built from 17 residues. Germline V gene data show CDR1 as SGHRS and CDR2 as YFSETQ. Trimming took 0 bases from V and 0 from J; bases not matched to a gene: 6. The CDR3 here is CASSLAAGGFSGNTIYF. The DNA of the CDR3 is TGCGCCAGCAGCTTGGCGGCAGGGGGTTTCTCTGGAAACACCATATATTTT.

This clone was seen once. This chain uses TRBV30 with TRBJ2-2, with 10 positions matching TRBD2. CDR1 and CDR2 from the germline V gene are GTSNPN and SVGIG (reference sequence). The V segment lost 7 bases and the J segment 5 bases; nucleotides outside the gene matches: 7. The CDR3 runs to 14 residues. The DNA of the CDR3 is TGTGCCTACTCACCGGGACTAGCGACCGGGGAGCTGTTTTTT. Protein: CAYSPGLATGELFF.

This chain connects TRBV28 to TRBJ2-7, with TRBD1 matching over 9 bases. V was pared by 1 base and J by 2 bases, with 3 bases of the junction left unmatched. From germline, CDR1 is MDHEN and CDR2 SYDVKM. This CDR3 contains 15 residues. The CDR3 region is CASSLFRTGAYEQYF. CDR3 sequence (DNA): TGTGCCAGCAGTTTATTCCGGACAGGGGCCTACGAGCAGTACTTC.